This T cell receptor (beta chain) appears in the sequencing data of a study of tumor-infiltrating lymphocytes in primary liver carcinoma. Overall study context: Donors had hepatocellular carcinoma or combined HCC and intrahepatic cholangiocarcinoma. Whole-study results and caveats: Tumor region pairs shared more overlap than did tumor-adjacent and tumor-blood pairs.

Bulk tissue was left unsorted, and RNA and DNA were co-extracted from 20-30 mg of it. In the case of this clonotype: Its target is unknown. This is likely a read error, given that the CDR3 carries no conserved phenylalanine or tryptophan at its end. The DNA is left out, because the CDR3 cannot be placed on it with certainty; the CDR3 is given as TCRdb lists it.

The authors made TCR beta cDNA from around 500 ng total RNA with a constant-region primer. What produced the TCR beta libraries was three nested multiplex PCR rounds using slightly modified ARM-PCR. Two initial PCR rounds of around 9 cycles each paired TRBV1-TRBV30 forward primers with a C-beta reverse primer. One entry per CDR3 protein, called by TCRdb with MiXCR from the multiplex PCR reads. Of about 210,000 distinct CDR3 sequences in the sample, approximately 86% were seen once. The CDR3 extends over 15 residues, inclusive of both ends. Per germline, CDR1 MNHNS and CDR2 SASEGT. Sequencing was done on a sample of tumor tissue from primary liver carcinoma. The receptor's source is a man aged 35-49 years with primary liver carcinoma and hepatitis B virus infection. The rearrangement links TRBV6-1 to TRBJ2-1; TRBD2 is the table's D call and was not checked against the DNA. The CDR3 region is CASSEEAGGHNEQFL.